A single T cell receptor (beta chain) is shown here with its context. Germline values: CDR1 SGHRS, CDR2 YFSETQ. The CDR3 runs 18 residues. V trimming: 0 bases; J trimming: 4 bases; junction bases outside the gene matches: 12. The source of the sample is a study of shared clonotypes between healthy human individuals. Libraries were prepared by immunoSEQ multiplex PCR; TCRdb keeps only in-frame clonotypes and omits some of them. The data contain a few hundred thousand clones, less than 98% of them singletons. V gene TRBV5-1 combines with J gene TRBJ1-1; 10 bases line up with TRBD1. Sequenced: naive CD4+ T cells sorted from blood. The sample's subset: CD45RA+ positively selected. The source of this sequence is a woman aged 30 to 39 in good health. CDR3 in DNA: TGCGCCAGCAGCTTGGCCCTTCCGGACAGGGGGGCGAGCACTGAAGCTTTCTTT. Translating it yields CASSLALPDRGASTEAFF.